This is a list of T cell receptor beta chains from one sample in a study of identical twins. TCRdb used MiXCR to reprocess the 5' RACE reads, holding one entry per CDR3 protein. The sample yields about 240,000 distinct CDR3 sequences, roughly a tenth seen once. Material for sequencing was memory T cells sorted from blood. The receptor source for this set is a man in his forties or fifties in good health. The CDR3 runs from the conserved cysteine through the conserved F or W. D genes are given only for firm matches. Some rows mark clone size as missing; the rest say once, few, many or name a class of expanded clone.

size: many
V: TRBV12-3/TRBV12-4
D: .
J: TRBJ2-3
DNA: TGTGCCAGCAGTTTGCACTCTAAGGATACGCAGTATTTT
CDR3: CASSLHSKDTQYF

size: .
V: TRBV9
D: .
J: TRBJ2-2
DNA: TGTGCCAGCACTCGGGGTACGGGGAACACCGGGGAGCTGTTTTTT
CDR3: CASTRGTGNTGELFF

size: many
V: TRBV5-1
D: TRBD1
J: TRBJ2-5
DNA: TGCGCCAGCAGCTTCCAGCCCCTACAGGGGCAAGAGACCCAGTACTTC
CDR3: CASSFQPLQGQETQYF

size: .
V: TRBV29-1
D: .
J: TRBJ1-1
DNA: TGCAGCGTGGGTGGGCGGTTGAACACTGAAGCTTTCTTT
CDR3: CSVGGRLNTEAFF

size: .
V: TRBV19
D: TRBD2
J: TRBJ2-1
DNA: TGTGCCAGTAGTATTAAGCGGGAGGGCCTCTTTGAGCAGTTCTTC
CDR3: CASSIKREGLFEQFF

size: .
V: TRBV9
D: .
J: TRBJ2-2
DNA: TGTGCCAGCAGCGTAGAAGGGGGATTTACCGGGGAGCTGTTTTTT
CDR3: CASSVEGGFTGELFF

size: many
V: TRBV20-1
D: .
J: TRBJ2-2
DNA: TGCAGTGCTAGAGAAGGCCCCGGGGAGCTGTTTTTT
CDR3: CSAREGPGELFF

size: .
V: TRBV12-3/TRBV12-4
D: .
J: TRBJ1-2
DNA: TGTGCCAGCAGTTTCGTGGACTATGGCTACACCTTC
CDR3: CASSFVDYGYTF

size: few
V: TRBV11-1
D: TRBD2
J: TRBJ2-1
DNA: TGTGCCACCGGGGCTAGCGGGAGTAGAAATGAGCAGTTCTTC
CDR3: CATGASGSRNEQFF

size: many
V: TRBV10-3
D: .
J: TRBJ1-3
DNA: TGTGCCATGTCGACAGTCTCTGGAAACACCATATATTTT
CDR3: CAMSTVSGNTIYF

size: few
V: TRBV20-1
D: TRBD2
J: TRBJ2-3
DNA: TGCAGTGCTAGAACGGGGGGGGTGACAGATACGCAGTATTTT
CDR3: CSARTGGVTDTQYF

size: .
V: TRBV28
D: TRBD2
J: TRBJ2-2
DNA: TGTGCCAGCAGTTCTATAGCGGGGGGGCTAACCGGGGAGCTGTTTTTT
CDR3: CASSSIAGGLTGELFF

size: many
V: TRBV3-1
D: TRBD2
J: TRBJ2-1
DNA: TGTGCCAGCAGCGAAGACCCTAGCGGGGGGGCAAATGAGCAGTTCTTC
CDR3: CASSEDPSGGANEQFF

size: few
V: TRBV6-1
D: TRBD1
J: TRBJ1-6
DNA: TGTGCCAGCACCCGAGACAGGGAAGGGGACTCACCCCTCCACTTT
CDR3: CASTRDREGDSPLHF

size: .
V: TRBV1
D: .
J: TRBJ1-1
DNA: TGCACCAGCAGTCGCAGGCTGTGGGCTGAAGCTTTCTTT
CDR3: CTSSRRLWAEAFF

size: .
V: TRBV14
D: .
J: TRBJ2-1
DNA: TGTGCCAGCAGCCATACCCGGGACTCAACCCTAAATGAGCAGTTCTTC
CDR3: CASSHTRDSTLNEQFF

size: many
V: TRBV7-8
D: .
J: TRBJ2-1
DNA: TGTGCCAGCAGCTTACTGGTACATGAGCAGTTCTTC
CDR3: CASSLLVHEQFF

size: many
V: TRBV9
D: .
J: TRBJ2-7
DNA: TGTGCCAGCAGCGCGGGGGGCGGGAGAGGGAACGAGCAGTACTTC
CDR3: CASSAGGGRGNEQYF

size: few
V: TRBV20-1
D: TRBD2
J: TRBJ2-1
DNA: TGCAGTGCTAGGACTAGCGGGGGGCTCGATGAGCAGTTCTTC
CDR3: CSARTSGGLDEQFF

size: many
V: TRBV4-2
D: .
J: TRBJ1-3
DNA: TGTGCCAGCAGCCAAGGGGGAGTTGGAAACACCATATATTTT
CDR3: CASSQGGVGNTIYF

size: many
V: TRBV12-3/TRBV12-4
D: .
J: TRBJ2-2
DNA: TGTGCCAGCAGTTTTAGACACCTAAACACCGGGGAGCTGTTTTTT
CDR3: CASSFRHLNTGELFF

size: many
V: TRBV6-1
D: .
J: TRBJ2-1
DNA: TGTGCCAGCAGCACCCAAACAGGAGGGGCCTACAATGAGCAGTTCTTC
CDR3: CASSTQTGGAYNEQFF

size: .
V: TRBV7-2
D: TRBD1
J: TRBJ2-7
DNA: TGTGCCAGCAGCCCGCGCCGGGACAGGGTTCGGGAGCAGTACTTC
CDR3: CASSPRRDRVREQYF

size: few
V: TRBV5-1
D: TRBD1
J: TRBJ2-7
DNA: TGCGCCAGCAGCCTCACACCGGGACAGTCCTTTTACGAGCAGTACTTC
CDR3: CASSLTPGQSFYEQYF

size: few
V: TRBV2
D: .
J: TRBJ1-2
DNA: TGTGCCAGCAAGCTCAGGCCTACTAACTATGGCTACACCTTC
CDR3: CASKLRPTNYGYTF

size: few
V: TRBV20-1
D: TRBD2
J: TRBJ2-3
DNA: TGCAGTGCACCTCTAGCGGGAATGAGCACAGATACGCAGTATTTT
CDR3: CSAPLAGMSTDTQYF

size: many
V: TRBV5-1
D: .
J: TRBJ1-4
DNA: TGCGCCAGCAGCTTGGTGACGTCCTCAGCAGGGTCCGGGAGAGAAAAACTGTTTTTT
CDR3: CASSLVTSSAGSGREKLFF

size: many
V: TRBV10-2
D: .
J: TRBJ1-4
DNA: TGCGCCAGCAGGAAGAAGGATGAAAAACTGTTTTTT
CDR3: CASRKKDEKLFF

size: .
V: TRBV20-1
D: .
J: TRBJ2-2
DNA: TGCAGTGCTAGAGCCCACGCAGGCCTGGGGGAGCTGTTTTTT
CDR3: CSARAHAGLGELFF

size: .
V: TRBV3-1
D: .
J: TRBJ2-5
DNA: TGTGCCAGCAGCCCCCAGGGGTTTTCGACCCAGTACTTC
CDR3: CASSPQGFSTQYF

size: .
V: TRBV24-1
D: .
J: TRBJ2-7
DNA: TGTGCCACCAGTGATTGGAAAAACTCCTACGAGCTGTACTTC
CDR3: CATSDWKNSYELYF

size: few
V: TRBV7-9
D: .
J: TRBJ1-1
DNA: TGTGCCAGCAGCTTAGAACAGTTGAACACTGAAGCTTTCTTT
CDR3: CASSLEQLNTEAFF

size: .
V: TRBV12-3/TRBV12-4
D: .
J: TRBJ2-4
DNA: TGTGCCAGCAGTTTGGTCCCAAGGTCAAACATTCAGTACTTC
CDR3: CASSLVPRSNIQYF

size: .
V: TRBV5-4
D: TRBD1
J: TRBJ2-1
DNA: TGTGCCAGCAGCATAGACAGGGCCAATGAGCAGTTCTTC
CDR3: CASSIDRANEQFF

size: .
V: TRBV20-1
D: .
J: TRBJ1-2
DNA: TGCAGTGCTAGAGATGACAGAGATCATGGCTACACCTTC
CDR3: CSARDDRDHGYTF

size: .
V: TRBV7-8
D: TRBD1
J: TRBJ2-5
DNA: TGTGCCAGCAGCTCCCGGACAGGGGGAGGGGGGACCCAGTACTTC
CDR3: CASSSRTGGGGTQYF

size: many
V: TRBV3-1
D: .
J: TRBJ1-3
DNA: TGTGCCAGCAGCCCCCCCGGAAGGGCTGGAAACACCATATATTTT
CDR3: CASSPPGRAGNTIYF

size: .
V: TRBV6-1
D: .
J: TRBJ2-2
DNA: TGTGCCAGCGGGGACCGGGTGAACACCGGGGAGCTGTTTTTT
CDR3: CASGDRVNTGELFF

size: .
V: TRBV6-1
D: .
J: TRBJ2-1
DNA: TGTGCCAGCAGTCAACTAAAAACAGGGAATGAGCAGTTCTTC
CDR3: CASSQLKTGNEQFF

size: .
V: TRBV6-5
D: .
J: TRBJ1-5
DNA: TGTGCCAGCAGTTACTCGGGCGGGGATCAGCCCCAGCATTTT
CDR3: CASSYSGGDQPQHF

size: many
V: TRBV29-1
D: .
J: TRBJ2-1
DNA: TGCAGCGTCGAACTCGACAGTGTGAGGCAGTTCTTC
CDR3: CSVELDSVRQFF

size: .
V: TRBV4-1
D: TRBD2
J: TRBJ2-7
DNA: TGCGCCAGCAGCCAAGAGCCTTGGCGGGGGGCCTCCTACGAGCAGTACTTC
CDR3: CASSQEPWRGASYEQYF

size: many
V: TRBV7-9
D: .
J: TRBJ2-7
DNA: TGTGCCAGCAGCTTAATCAGTTACGAGCAGTACTTC
CDR3: CASSLISYEQYF

size: few
V: TRBV7-9
D: .
J: TRBJ2-7
DNA: TGTGCCAGCAGCCAAGTCTACGAGCAGTACTTC
CDR3: CASSQVYEQYF

size: many
V: TRBV7-2
D: .
J: TRBJ2-7
DNA: TGTGCCAGCAGCCCTCAGTACGGTCGGAACGAGCAGTACTTC
CDR3: CASSPQYGRNEQYF